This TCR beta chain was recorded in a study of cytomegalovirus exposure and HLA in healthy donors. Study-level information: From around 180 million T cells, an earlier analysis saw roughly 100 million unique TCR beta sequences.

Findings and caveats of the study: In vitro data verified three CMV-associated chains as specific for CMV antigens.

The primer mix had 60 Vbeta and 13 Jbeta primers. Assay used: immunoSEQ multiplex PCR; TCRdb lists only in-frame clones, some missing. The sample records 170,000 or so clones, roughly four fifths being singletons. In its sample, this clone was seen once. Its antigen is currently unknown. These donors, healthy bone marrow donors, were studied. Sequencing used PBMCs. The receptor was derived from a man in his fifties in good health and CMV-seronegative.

CDR3 sequence reads: CAISERGGGQPQHF. The CDR3 coding sequence is TGTGCCATCAGTGAACGGGGGGGCGGCCAGCCCCAGCATTTT. The chain links TRBV10-3 to TRBJ1-5; D may be TRBD1 (6 bases). Germline V CDR1 and CDR2: ENHRY, SYGVKD. With 3 bases removed from V and 7 bases from J, the gap between germline ends came to 13 bases. This CDR3 comprises 14 residues.